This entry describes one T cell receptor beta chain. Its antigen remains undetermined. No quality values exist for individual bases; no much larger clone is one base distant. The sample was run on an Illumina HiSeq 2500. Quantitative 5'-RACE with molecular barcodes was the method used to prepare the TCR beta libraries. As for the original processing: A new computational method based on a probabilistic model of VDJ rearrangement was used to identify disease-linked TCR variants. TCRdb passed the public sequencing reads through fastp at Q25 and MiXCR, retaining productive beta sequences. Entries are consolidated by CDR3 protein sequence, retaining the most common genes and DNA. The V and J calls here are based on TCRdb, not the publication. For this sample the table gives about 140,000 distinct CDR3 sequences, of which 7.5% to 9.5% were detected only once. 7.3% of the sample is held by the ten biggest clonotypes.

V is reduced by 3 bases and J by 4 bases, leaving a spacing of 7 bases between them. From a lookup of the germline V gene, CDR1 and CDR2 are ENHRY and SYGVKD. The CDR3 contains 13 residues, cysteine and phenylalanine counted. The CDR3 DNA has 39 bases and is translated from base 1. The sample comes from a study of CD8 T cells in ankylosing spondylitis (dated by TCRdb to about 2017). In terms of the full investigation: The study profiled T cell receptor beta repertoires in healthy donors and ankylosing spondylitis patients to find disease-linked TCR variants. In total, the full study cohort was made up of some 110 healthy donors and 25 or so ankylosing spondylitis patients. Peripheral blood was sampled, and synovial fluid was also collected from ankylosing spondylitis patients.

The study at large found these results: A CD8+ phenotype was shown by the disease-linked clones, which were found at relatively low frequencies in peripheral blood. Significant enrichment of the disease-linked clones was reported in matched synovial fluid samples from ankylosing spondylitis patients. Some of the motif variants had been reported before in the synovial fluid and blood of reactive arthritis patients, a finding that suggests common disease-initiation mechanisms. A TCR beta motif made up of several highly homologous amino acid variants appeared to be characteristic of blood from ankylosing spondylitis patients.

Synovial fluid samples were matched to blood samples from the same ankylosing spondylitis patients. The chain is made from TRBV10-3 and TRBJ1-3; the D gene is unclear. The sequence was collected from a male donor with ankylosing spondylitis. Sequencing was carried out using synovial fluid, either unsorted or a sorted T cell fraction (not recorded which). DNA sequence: TGTGCCATCAGTGACCCTCCGGGAAACACCATATATTTT. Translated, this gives CAISDPPGNTIYF.